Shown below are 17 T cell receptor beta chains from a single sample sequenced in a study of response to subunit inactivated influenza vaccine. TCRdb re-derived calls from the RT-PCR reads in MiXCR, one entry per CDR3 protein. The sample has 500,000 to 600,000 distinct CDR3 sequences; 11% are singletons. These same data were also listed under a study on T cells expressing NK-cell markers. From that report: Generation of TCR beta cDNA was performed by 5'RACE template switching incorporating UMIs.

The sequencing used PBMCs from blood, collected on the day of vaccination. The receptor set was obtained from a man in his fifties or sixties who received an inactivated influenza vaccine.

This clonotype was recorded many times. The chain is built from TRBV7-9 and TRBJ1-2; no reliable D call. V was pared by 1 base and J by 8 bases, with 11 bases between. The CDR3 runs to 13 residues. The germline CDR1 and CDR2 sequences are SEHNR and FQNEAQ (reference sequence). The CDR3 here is CASSLGSGFGYTF. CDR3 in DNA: TGTGCCAGCAGCTTAGGGTCCGGGTTCGGCTACACCTTC.

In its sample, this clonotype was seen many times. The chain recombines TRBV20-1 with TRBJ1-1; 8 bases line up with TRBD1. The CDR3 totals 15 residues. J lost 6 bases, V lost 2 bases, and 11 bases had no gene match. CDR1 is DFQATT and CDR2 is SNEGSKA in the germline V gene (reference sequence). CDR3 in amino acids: CSARTKGDRYSEAFF. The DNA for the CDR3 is TGCAGTGCTAGAACTAAAGGGGACAGGTATTCTGAAGCTTTCTTT.

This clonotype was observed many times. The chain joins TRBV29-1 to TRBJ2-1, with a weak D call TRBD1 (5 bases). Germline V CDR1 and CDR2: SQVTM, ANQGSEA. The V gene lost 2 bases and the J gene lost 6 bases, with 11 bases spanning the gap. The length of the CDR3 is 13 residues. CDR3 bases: TGCAGCGTTGAATTGACAGTGTTCAATGAGCAGTTCTTC. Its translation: CSVELTVFNEQFF.

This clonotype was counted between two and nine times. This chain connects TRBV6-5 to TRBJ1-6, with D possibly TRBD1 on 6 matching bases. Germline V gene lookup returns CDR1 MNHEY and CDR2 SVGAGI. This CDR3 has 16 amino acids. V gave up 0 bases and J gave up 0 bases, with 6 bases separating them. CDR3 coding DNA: TGTGCCAGCAGTTACTCGGACAGCTCCTATAATTCACCCCTCCACTTT. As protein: CASSYSDSSYNSPLHF.

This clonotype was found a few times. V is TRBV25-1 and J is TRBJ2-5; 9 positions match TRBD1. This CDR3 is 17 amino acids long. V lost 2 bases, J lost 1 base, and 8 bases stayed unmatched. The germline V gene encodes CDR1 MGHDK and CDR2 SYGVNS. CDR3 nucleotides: TGTGCCAGCAGTGAAGTTTGGGGGACAGGGACCCAAGAGACCCAGTACTTC. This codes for CASSEVWGTGTQETQYF.

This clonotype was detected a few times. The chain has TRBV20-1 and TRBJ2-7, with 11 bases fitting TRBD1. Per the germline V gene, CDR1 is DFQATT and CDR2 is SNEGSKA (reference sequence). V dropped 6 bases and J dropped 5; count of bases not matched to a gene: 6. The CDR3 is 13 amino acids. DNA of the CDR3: TGCAGTGCCCGGACAGGGGGCGTCCACGAGCAGTACTTC. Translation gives CSARTGGVHEQYF.

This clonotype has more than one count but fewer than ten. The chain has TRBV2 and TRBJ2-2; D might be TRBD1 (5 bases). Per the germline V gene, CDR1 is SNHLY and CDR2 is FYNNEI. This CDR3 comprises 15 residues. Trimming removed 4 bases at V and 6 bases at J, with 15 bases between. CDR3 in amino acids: CASSVAGSYAGELFF. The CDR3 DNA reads TGTGCCAGCAGTGTTGCAGGGTCGTACGCCGGGGAGCTGTTTTTT.

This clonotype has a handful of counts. CDR3: CASSLWGAGYEQYF. DNA of the CDR3: TGTGCCAGCAGTTTATGGGGGGCGGGCTACGAGCAGTACTTC. J is TRBJ2-7 and V is TRBV12-3 or TRBV12-4; the D gene could be TRBD1 or TRBD2 (6 bases each). The germline V and J ends were trimmed by 2 bases and 3 bases, with 11 bases remaining between them. The CDR3 length is 14 residues.

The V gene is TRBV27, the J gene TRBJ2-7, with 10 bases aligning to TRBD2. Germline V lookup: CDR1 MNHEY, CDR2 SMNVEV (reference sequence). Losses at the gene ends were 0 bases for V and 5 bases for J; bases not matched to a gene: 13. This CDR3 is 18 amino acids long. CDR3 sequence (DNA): TGTGCCAGCAGTTTATCGCGCCTAGCGGGAGATAATCTGCACGAGCAGTACTTC. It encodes CASSLSRLAGDNLHEQYF.

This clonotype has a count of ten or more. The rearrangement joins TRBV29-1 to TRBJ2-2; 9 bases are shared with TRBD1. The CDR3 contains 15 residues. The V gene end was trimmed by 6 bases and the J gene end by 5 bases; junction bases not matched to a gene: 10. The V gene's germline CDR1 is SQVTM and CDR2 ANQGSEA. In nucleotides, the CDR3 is TGCAGCGTCGAAACCGGGACAGGGCATACCGGGGAGCTGTTTTTT. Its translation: CSVETGTGHTGELFF.

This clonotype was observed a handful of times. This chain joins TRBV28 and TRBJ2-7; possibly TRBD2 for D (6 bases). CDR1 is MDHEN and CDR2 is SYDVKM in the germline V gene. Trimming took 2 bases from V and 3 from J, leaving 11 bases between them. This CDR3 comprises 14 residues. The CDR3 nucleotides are TGTGCCAGCAGTTTAAGCACTAGCTACTACGAGCAGTACTTC. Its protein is CASSLSTSYYEQYF.

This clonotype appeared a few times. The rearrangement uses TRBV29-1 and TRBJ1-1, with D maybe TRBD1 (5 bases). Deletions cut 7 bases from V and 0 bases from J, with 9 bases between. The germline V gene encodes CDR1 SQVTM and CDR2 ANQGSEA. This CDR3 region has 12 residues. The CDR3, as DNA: TGCAGCGGAGGGACGGTGAACACTGAAGCTTTCTTT. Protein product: CSGGTVNTEAFF.

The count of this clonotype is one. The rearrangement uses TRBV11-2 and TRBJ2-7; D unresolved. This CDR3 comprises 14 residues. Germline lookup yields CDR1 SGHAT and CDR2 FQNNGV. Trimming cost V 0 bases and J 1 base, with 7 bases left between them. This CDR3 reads CASSLDTESYEQYF. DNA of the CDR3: TGTGCCAGCAGCTTAGACACAGAATCCTACGAGCAGTACTTC.

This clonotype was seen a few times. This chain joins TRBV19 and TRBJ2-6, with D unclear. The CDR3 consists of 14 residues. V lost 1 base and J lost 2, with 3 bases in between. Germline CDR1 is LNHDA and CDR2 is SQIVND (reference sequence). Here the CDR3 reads CASSIGPGANVLTF. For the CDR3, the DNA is TGTGCCAGTAGTATAGGGCCTGGGGCCAACGTCCTGACTTTC. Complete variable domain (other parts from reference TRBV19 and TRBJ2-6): DGGITQSPKYLFRKEGQNVTLSCEQNLNHDAMYWYRQDPGQGLRLIYYSQIVNDFQKGDIAEGYSVSREKKESFPLTVTSAQKNPTAFYLCASSIGPGANVLTFGAGSRLTVL.

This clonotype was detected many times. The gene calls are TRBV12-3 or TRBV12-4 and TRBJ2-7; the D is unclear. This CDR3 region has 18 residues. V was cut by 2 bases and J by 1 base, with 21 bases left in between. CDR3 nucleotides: TGTGCCAGCAGTTTAAAATGGGCCTTAGGAGACTCATCCTACGAGCAGTACTTC. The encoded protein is CASSLKWALGDSSYEQYF.

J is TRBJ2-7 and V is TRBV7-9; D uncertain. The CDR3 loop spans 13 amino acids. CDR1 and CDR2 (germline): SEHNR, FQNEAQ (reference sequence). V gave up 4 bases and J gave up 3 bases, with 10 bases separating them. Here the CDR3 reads CASSSGRIYEQYF. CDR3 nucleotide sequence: TGTGCCAGCAGCTCCGGACGAATCTACGAGCAGTACTTC.

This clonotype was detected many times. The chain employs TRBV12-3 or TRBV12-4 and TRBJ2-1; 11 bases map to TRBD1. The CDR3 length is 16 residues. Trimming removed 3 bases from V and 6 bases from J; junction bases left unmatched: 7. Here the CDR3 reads CASSFSTGTGGNEQFF. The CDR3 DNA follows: TGTGCCAGCAGTTTCAGCACCGGGACAGGGGGCAATGAGCAGTTCTTC.